This T cell receptor beta chain was obtained from a study of CD4+ T cells in melanoma. Whole-study results and caveats: Diverse differentiation states were reported for melanoma neoantigen-specific CD4+ T cells. A reported correlation linked neoantigen-specific CD4+ T cells to CD8+, macrophage and B cell function.

CDR1 is SGHRS, CDR2 YFSETQ, per germline. The CDR3 covers 15 residues. Concerning this clone: Its target is unknown. At one end, the junction sequence differs from germline, possibly due to a read error.

TCRdb keeps only in-frame clones here, not all; method: immunoSEQ multiplex PCR. This table holds about 140,000 clones, about 93% found once. The chain combines TRBV5-1 with TRBJ2-7, with 8 bases matching TRBD1. The sequence was collected from a human donor with melanoma. The CDR3 nucleotides are TGCGCCAGCAGCTTGGTCGGACAGGGTTCCTCCGAGCAGTACTTC. Amino acids: CASSLVGQGSSEQYF.